The entry that follows covers one TCR beta chain sequence. As yet, its antigen is unknown. The data stem from a study of T cell responses to AZD1222 COVID-19 vaccine. Study-level points and caveats: Donors were chiefly white British, with a greater number of females, and clonal diversity was perhaps underestimated. Baseline antibody screening turned up just six seropositive AZD1222 recipients.

Using immunoSEQ multiplex PCR, the repertoire was profiled, and TCRdb retains in-frame clones only, with some absent. The table records around 140,000 clones, about 86% of them present only once. This CDR3 comprises 15 residues. Per germline, CDR1 SGHTA and CDR2 FQGNSA. The ends lost 1 base at V and 4 bases at J; junction bases unmatched: 6. This sequence was found in an adult who received the AZD1222 COVID-19 vaccine. The V gene is TRBV7-2, the J gene TRBJ1-2, with 7 bases identical to TRBD1. The sample here was peripheral blood, taken 28 days after the second AZD1222 dose. In DNA form, the CDR3 reads TGTGCCAGCAGCTTAGAAAATAAGGGGGCCTATGGCTACACCTTC. Translating it yields CASSLENKGAYGYTF.